This is a list of T cell receptor beta chains from one sample in a study of shared clonotypes between healthy human individuals. Here immunoSEQ multiplex PCR was the method, and the copy in TCRdb shows in-frame clones only, minus some. The data contain some 580,000 clones, roughly 98% of them singletons. Material for sequencing was naive CD8+ T cells sorted from blood. These receptors came from a man aged 30-40 years in good health. The CDR3 runs from the conserved cysteine through the conserved F or W. The D gene is left open where the match is weak. Clone size, where shown, is once, few, many, or a class for clones that have expanded.

j_gene,d_gene,abundance,v_gene,CDR3aa,CDR3nt
TRBJ2-7,TRBD2,-,TRBV25-1,CASSAGLAGGSEYEQYF,TGTGCCAGCAGTGCCGGACTAGCGGGAGGATCTGAGTACGAGCAGTACTTC
TRBJ2-2,-,once,TRBV5-1,CASSFEGYNGELFF,TGCGCCAGCAGCTTCGAGGGGTATAACGGGGAGCTGTTTTTT
TRBJ2-7,-,-,TRBV6-5,CASSYPLGEQYF,TGTGCCAGCAGTTACCCACTAGGGGAGCAGTACTTC
TRBJ2-1,-,-,TRBV4-1,CASSQDRGGNEQFF,TGCGCCAGCAGCCAAGATCGAGGGGGCAATGAGCAGTTCTTC
TRBJ1-4,-,-,TRBV6-1,CASRAERRRNEKLFF,TGTGCCAGCAGAGCGGAGCGGCGTCGTAATGAAAAACTGTTTTTT
TRBJ1-4,-,-,TRBV25-1,CASRKGTYEKLFF,TGTGCCAGCAGAAAAGGGACCTATGAAAAACTGTTTTTT
TRBJ2-1,TRBD2,-,TRBV5-6,CASSRPGLAGPLNEQFF,TGTGCCAGCAGTCGGCCGGGACTAGCGGGACCCCTGAATGAGCAGTTCTTC
TRBJ1-1,-,-,TRBV7-6,CASSLGVGGFTEAFF,TGTGCCAGCAGCTTAGGGGTAGGGGGTTTCACTGAAGCTTTCTTT
TRBJ2-3,-,once,TRBV5-1,CASSLEQPYTDTQYF,TGCGCCAGCAGCTTGGAACAGCCTTACACAGATACGCAGTATTTT
TRBJ2-1,TRBD2,-,TRBV27,CASSPGLADEQFF,TGTGCCAGCAGTCCGGGACTAGCCGATGAGCAGTTCTTC
TRBJ2-7,-,once,TRBV2,CASRETSYYEQYF,TGTGCCAGCAGAGAGACTAGTTACTACGAGCAGTACTTC
TRBJ2-6,-,-,TRBV2,CASSPGRAGANVLTF,TGTGCCAGCAGCCCCGGGAGAGCTGGGGCCAACGTCCTGACTTTC
TRBJ2-7,-,-,TRBV6-1,CASSEDLDSIRYEQYF,TGTGCCAGCAGTGAAGATCTGGACTCGATCCGCTACGAGCAGTACTTC
TRBJ2-3,-,-,TRBV4-1,CASSPYPVSEYTDTQYF,TGCGCCAGCAGCCCTTACCCGGTTAGCGAATACACAGATACGCAGTATTTT
TRBJ2-3,TRBD2,-,TRBV7-6,CASSPSGRDTDTQYF,TGTGCCAGCAGCCCTAGCGGGAGGGACACAGATACGCAGTATTTT
TRBJ2-5,-,-,TRBV29-1,CSVDRQTDRVQETQYF,TGCAGCGTGGACCGCCAAACGGACCGAGTTCAAGAGACCCAGTACTTC
TRBJ2-7,-,-,TRBV7-8,CASSLEAVGYEQYF,TGTGCCAGCAGCTTAGAAGCAGTAGGATACGAGCAGTACTTC
TRBJ2-3,-,-,TRBV2,CASSPDSNTDTQYF,TGTGCCAGCAGTCCGGACAGTAACACAGATACGCAGTATTTT
TRBJ2-3,-,-,TRBV6-6,CASTRARDTQYF,TGTGCCAGCACCAGAGCTAGAGATACGCAGTATTTT
TRBJ2-7,TRBD2,-,TRBV7-7,CASSPSGSRTYEQYF,TGTGCTAGCAGCCCTAGCGGGAGTAGAACCTACGAGCAGTACTTC
TRBJ2-2,-,-,TRBV6-5,CASSYRSTGELFF,TGTGCCAGCAGTTACAGGTCCACCGGGGAGCTGTTTTTT
TRBJ2-1,TRBD2,-,TRBV25-1,CASSVGGGTKAEQFF,TGTGCCAGCAGTGTTGGCGGGGGAACCAAGGCTGAGCAGTTCTTC
TRBJ2-2,-,few,TRBV5-4,CASSLTGSGELFF,TGTGCCAGCAGCTTGACAGGATCCGGGGAGCTGTTTTTT
TRBJ1-1,-,-,TRBV5-5,CASSWTDMNTEAFF,TGTGCCAGCAGCTGGACGGATATGAACACTGAAGCTTTCTTT
TRBJ2-7,TRBD1,-,TRBV29-1,CSVVLQGLHYEQYF,TGCAGCGTTGTCTTACAGGGGTTGCACTACGAGCAGTACTTC
TRBJ2-7,-,-,TRBV19,CASMGSYEQYF,TGTGCCAGTATGGGGTCCTACGAGCAGTACTTC
TRBJ1-2,TRBD1,-,TRBV7-8,CASSLPGQDYGYTF,TGTGCCAGCAGCTTACCGGGACAGGACTATGGCTACACCTTC
TRBJ2-7,TRBD1,-,TRBV27,CASSFGRGREQYF,TGTGCCAGCAGTTTTGGCAGGGGGCGCGAGCAGTACTTC
TRBJ2-1,-,-,TRBV7-9,CASSLGVGEQFF,TGTGCCAGCAGCTTGGGCGTTGGCGAGCAGTTCTTC
TRBJ1-5,-,-,TRBV15,CATSKQVNGNQPQHF,TGTGCCACCAGCAAGCAGGTGAACGGCAATCAGCCCCAGCATTTT
TRBJ2-5,-,-,TRBV7-9,CASGWDTQETQYF,TGTGCCTCTGGCTGGGACACCCAAGAGACCCAGTACTTC
TRBJ2-2,-,-,TRBV9,CASGVGELFF,TGTGCCAGCGGCGTCGGGGAGCTGTTTTTT
TRBJ1-1,-,-,TRBV9,CASSKGTEAFF,TGTGCCAGCAGCAAAGGCACTGAAGCTTTCTTT
TRBJ2-6,-,-,TRBV6-5,CASSEFSGANVLTF,TGTGCCAGCAGCGAATTCTCTGGGGCCAACGTCCTGACTTTC
TRBJ2-7,TRBD2,-,TRBV27,CASSFSLAGGYEQYF,TGTGCCAGCAGTTTCTCTCTAGCGGGAGGCTACGAGCAGTACTTC
TRBJ1-5,-,few,TRBV6-1,CASSWDGNQPQHF,TGTGCCAGCAGTTGGGACGGCAATCAGCCCCAGCATTTT
TRBJ2-7,-,-,TRBV7-6,CASSPVRRLGEQYF,TGTGCCAGCAGCCCCGTGCGACGTCTGGGTGAGCAGTACTTC
TRBJ1-4,-,-,TRBV2,CASEAGEEKLFF,TGTGCCAGCGAGGCAGGGGAAGAAAAACTGTTTTTT
TRBJ2-7,-,-,TRBV29-1,CSVGATANSYEQYF,TGCAGCGTTGGGGCGACAGCGAACTCCTACGAGCAGTACTTC
TRBJ2-3,-,-,TRBV27,CASSQRRDTQYF,TGTGCCAGCAGTCAAAGGCGAGATACGCAGTATTTT
TRBJ1-2,TRBD1,once,TRBV6-5,CASSYSGQGIDGYTF,TGTGCCAGCAGTTACTCTGGACAGGGCATCGATGGCTACACCTTC
TRBJ2-3,TRBD2,-,TRBV7-8,CASRKRAGTSVGMADTQYF,TGTGCCAGCAGAAAGAGGGCCGGGACTAGCGTAGGGATGGCGGATACGCAGTATTTT